These T cell receptor beta chains were read from a single sample in a study of control samples from healthy donors and cancer patients. The method was immunoSEQ multiplex PCR; TCRdb's version includes in-frame clones alone and lacks a portion of them. The profile covers about 51,000 clones, with about 92% appearing a single time and approximately 1.4% taken by the ten largest. The sample consisted of PBMCs. The source of these receptors is a man aged 35-49 years with colorectal cancer. The CDR3 runs from the conserved cysteine through the conserved F or W. The order of the fields is clone size, V gene, CDR3 length, J gene, D gene, CDR3 DNA, CDR3 protein. D genes are given only for firm matches. Size is omitted from some rows. Given values are once, few, many or a class for expanded clones.

>.|TRBV29-1|13|TRBJ2-4|TRBD2
TGCAGATGGGGGGGATTAGCCAAAAACATTCAGTACTTC
CRWGGLAKNIQYF
>.|TRBV12-5|14|TRBJ2-7|.
TGTGCTAGTGGTTTAGGCTATGACTCCGACGAGCAGTACTTC
CASGLGYDSDEQYF
>.|TRBV30|14|TRBJ2-2|TRBD1
TGTGCCCGAGGACAGGGGGTTAACACCGGGGAGCTGTTTTTT
CARGQGVNTGELFF
>.|TRBV10-1|13|TRBJ2-1|TRBD1
TGCGCCAGCAGTGATACAGGGGGGCATGAGCAGTTCTTC
CASSDTGGHEQFF
>.|TRBV9|15|TRBJ2-1|.
TGTGCCAGCAGCCCAAAAGTAGGGCGGTACAATGAGCAGTTCTTC
CASSPKVGRYNEQFF
>.|TRBV13|17|TRBJ2-1|TRBD2
TGTGCCAGCAGCTGGGGACTAGCGGGAGTAGATGTAAGTGAGCAGTTCTTC
CASSWGLAGVDVSEQFF
>once|TRBV27|16|TRBJ2-2|.
TGTGCCAGCAGTTCTCACCTAGGACTAAACACCGGGGAGCTGTTTTTT
CASSSHLGLNTGELFF
>.|TRBV15|15|TRBJ1-2|TRBD1
TGTGCCACCAGCAGAGGGACAGGGGTTTACTATGGCTACACCTTC
CATSRGTGVYYGYTF
>.|TRBV4-2|15|TRBJ1-4|TRBD1
TGTGCCAGCAGCCAAGCGGGACAGTCTAATGAAAAACTGTTTTTT
CASSQAGQSNEKLFF
>.|TRBV15|15|TRBJ1-4|.
TGTGCCACCAGCAGAGGCCTCTCAACTAATGAAAAACTGTTTTTT
CATSRGLSTNEKLFF
>.|TRBV5-1|15|TRBJ2-7|.
TGCGCCAGCAGCTTTACCCGAGGGGGTGGCGGGGAGCAGTACTTC
CASSFTRGGGGEQYF
>.|TRBV14|14|TRBJ2-3|.
TGTGCCAGCAGTCCACTCCGGTGGCTAGATACGCAGTATTTT
CASSPLRWLDTQYF
>.|TRBV30|16|TRBJ1-1|.
TGTGCCTGGAGCGGTGCCCCCCCCTGGGGGAACACTGAAGCTTTCTTT
CAWSGAPPWGNTEAFF
>.|TRBV7-9|14|TRBJ1-1|.
TGTGCCAGCAGCTCAGAAACCGGGGCTTTTGAAGCTTTCTTT
CASSSETGAFEAFF
>.|TRBV24-1|14|TRBJ2-1|TRBD1
TGTGCCACCAGTCCGGGACAGGGTCTCAATGAGCAGTTCTTC
CATSPGQGLNEQFF
>.|TRBV28|13|TRBJ1-4|.
TGTGCCAGCAGTTCCTCCCCTACTGGAAAACTGTTTTTT
CASSSSPTGKLFF
>.|TRBV24-1|14|TRBJ2-3|TRBD1
TGTGCCACCTCTGGACAGGGGAGCACAGATACGCAGTATTTT
CATSGQGSTDTQYF
>.|TRBV18|16|TRBJ1-1|.
TGTGCCAGCTCACGGCGGATTGACTCCATGAACACTGAAGCTTTCTTT
CASSRRIDSMNTEAFF
>.|TRBV28|14|TRBJ2-1|.
TGTGCCAGCAGTTTCGGGCGGCCAAACCATGAGCAGTTCTTC
CASSFGRPNHEQFF
>.|TRBV4-3|14|TRBJ1-1|TRBD1
TGCGCCAGCAGCCTCGGGACAGGGAGGACTGAAGCTTTCTTT
CASSLGTGRTEAFF
>once|TRBV5-1|13|TRBJ2-3|.
TGCGCCAGCGCCCCCCGGTATAGGGATACGCAGTATTTT
CASAPRYRDTQYF
>.|TRBV11-3|14|TRBJ1-1|.
TGTGCCAGCAGCACTCGACAGGAGAACACTGAAGCTTTCTTT
CASSTRQENTEAFF
>once|TRBV5-1|17|TRBJ2-6|TRBD2
TGCGCCAGCATGGGAGGACTAGCGGGAATTGGGGCCAACGTCCTGACTTTC
CASMGGLAGIGANVLTF
>once|TRBV6-6|13|TRBJ1-1|TRBD1
TGTGCCAGCAGTGACAGGGCCGAGACTGAAGCTTTCTTT
CASSDRAETEAFF
>.|TRBV4-2|14|TRBJ1-4|.
TGTGCCAGCAGCCAAGGGGGAGGGGTTGAAAAACTGTTTTTT
CASSQGGGVEKLFF
>.|TRBV6-5|14|TRBJ1-1|.
TGTGCCAGCAGTTACTCGTCCGGGGGAGCTGAAGCTTTCTTT
CASSYSSGGAEAFF
>.|TRBV7-2|15|TRBJ2-7|TRBD2
TGTGCCAGCAGACGCGCTAGCGGGAGGGCCTACGAGCAGTACTTC
CASRRASGRAYEQYF
>.|TRBV24-1|16|TRBJ2-1|TRBD1
TGTGCCACCAGTGATCCGCGGGACAGGGGTAAACATGAGCAGTTCTTC
CATSDPRDRGKHEQFF
>.|TRBV30|15|TRBJ2-5|TRBD2
TGTGCCTGGACTCGGGACTACCTACTTCAAGAGACCCAGTACTTC
CAWTRDYLLQETQYF
>.|TRBV19|14|TRBJ2-7|.
TGTGCCAGTAGTCCCCAGGCGGTAACCTACGAGCAGTACTTC
CASSPQAVTYEQYF
>.|TRBV6-5|13|TRBJ1-5|.
TGTGCCAGCACCCCTCAGGGAACCCAGCCCCAGCATTTT
CASTPQGTQPQHF
>.|TRBV3-1/TRBV3-2|13|TRBJ2-3|.
TGTGCCAGCCGACTAACCGGTGTAGATACGCAGTATTTT
CASRLTGVDTQYF
>.|TRBV5-4|16|TRBJ2-5|TRBD2
TGTGCCAGCAGCCCGGCTATCGGCGGGAGGTTTGTGACCCAGTACTTC
CASSPAIGGRFVTQYF
>.|TRBV28|12|TRBJ1-1|.
TGTGCCACCGAAGGCATGAACACTGAAGCTTTCTTT
CATEGMNTEAFF
>once|TRBV3-1/TRBV3-2|11|TRBJ2-5|.
TGTGCCAGCAGCAAGGGAGAGACCCAGTACTTC
CASSKGETQYF
>.|TRBV30|15|TRBJ1-6|.
TGTGCCTGGAGTCACTGGACTGGCCAATATTCACCCCTCCACTTT
CAWSHWTGQYSPLHF
>.|TRBV27|14|TRBJ1-1|.
TGTGCCAGCAGTTTACCAGGGGCGAGGACTGAAGCTTTCTTT
CASSLPGARTEAFF
>.|TRBV2|15|TRBJ2-1|.
TGTGCCGATAAGTGGGGACTGCTCTCCTACAATGAGCAGTTCTTC
CADKWGLLSYNEQFF
>.|TRBV18|15|TRBJ2-2|.
TGTGCCAGCTCACCTAGCGCCCCGAACACCGGGGAGCTGTTTTTT
CASSPSAPNTGELFF
>once|TRBV18|13|TRBJ2-7|TRBD1
TGTGCCAGCTCACCCCAACAGGGGAACGAGCAGTACTTC
CASSPQQGNEQYF
>medium-sized|TRBV19|16|TRBJ2-1|TRBD2
TGTGCCAGTAGTATCGGACTAGCGGGAGTAGTTAGGGAGCAGTTCTTC
CASSIGLAGVVREQFF
>.|TRBV7-2|12|TRBJ1-5|.
TGTGCCAGCAGCTGGCAGGGTCAGCCCCAGCATTTT
CASSWQGQPQHF
>.|TRBV27|14|TRBJ2-3|.
TGTGCCAGCAGTTGGGGCAGGGGAACAGATACGCAGTATTTT
CASSWGRGTDTQYF
>.|TRBV28|14|TRBJ2-6|.
TGTGCCAGCAGTTGGATTGGGACCTTCAACGTCCTGACTTTC
CASSWIGTFNVLTF
>.|TRBV2|9|TRBJ1-4|.
TGTGTCAGGTGGGAAAAACTGTTTTTT
CVRWEKLFF
>few|TRBV4-1|13|TRBJ2-1|.
TGCGCCAGCAGCCAAGTCCCTCGGGGTGAGCAGTTCTTC
CASSQVPRGEQFF
>.|TRBV28|16|TRBJ1-4|.
TGTGCCAGCAGCCCGATAGGGGGGAATGTCGCTGAAAAACTGTTTTTT
CASSPIGGNVAEKLFF
>.|TRBV28|15|TRBJ2-1|.
TGTGCCAGCAACCGAGACAGCGAGATTTACAATGAGCAGTTCTTC
CASNRDSEIYNEQFF
>few|TRBV20-1|11|TRBJ2-1|.
TGCAGTGCTCCACAGGCCGTTGAGCAGTTCTTC
CSAPQAVEQFF
>.|TRBV2|12|TRBJ1-1|.
TGTGCCAGCAGTAGGACGGTCTATGAAGCTTTCTTT
CASSRTVYEAFF
>.|TRBV28|19|TRBJ2-3|.
TGTGCCAGCAGTTCCCTGCTGGGTTTCATAGAATACGGGACAGATACGCAGTATTTT
CASSSLLGFIEYGTDTQYF
>.|TRBV7-9|13|TRBJ1-5|.
TGTGCCAGCAGCCGACAGGAGAATCAGCCCCAGCATTTT
CASSRQENQPQHF